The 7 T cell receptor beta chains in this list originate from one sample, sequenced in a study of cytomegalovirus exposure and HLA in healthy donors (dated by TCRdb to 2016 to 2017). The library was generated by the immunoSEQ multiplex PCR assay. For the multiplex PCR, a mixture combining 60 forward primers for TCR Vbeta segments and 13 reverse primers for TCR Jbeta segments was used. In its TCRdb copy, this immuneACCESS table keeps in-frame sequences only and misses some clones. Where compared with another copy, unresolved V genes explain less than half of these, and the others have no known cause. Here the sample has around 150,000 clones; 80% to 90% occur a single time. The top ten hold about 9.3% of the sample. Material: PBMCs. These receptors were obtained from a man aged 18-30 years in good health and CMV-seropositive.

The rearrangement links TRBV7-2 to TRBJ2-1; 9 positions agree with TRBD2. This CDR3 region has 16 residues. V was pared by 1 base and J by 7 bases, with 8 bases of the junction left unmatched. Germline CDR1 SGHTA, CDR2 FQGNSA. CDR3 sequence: CASSLEVAGGRNEQFF. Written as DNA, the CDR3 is TGTGCCAGCAGCTTAGAGGTTGCGGGGGGGCGGAATGAGCAGTTCTTC.

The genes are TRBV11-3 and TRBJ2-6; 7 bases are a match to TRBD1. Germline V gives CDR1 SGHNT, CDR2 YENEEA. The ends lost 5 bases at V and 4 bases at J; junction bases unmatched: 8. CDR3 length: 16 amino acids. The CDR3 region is CASSPRQGSGANVLTF. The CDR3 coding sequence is TGTGCCAGCAGCCCCCGACAGGGATCAGGGGCCAACGTCCTGACTTTC. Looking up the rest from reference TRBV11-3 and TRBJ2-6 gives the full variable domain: EAGVVQSPRYKIIEKKQPVAFWCNPISGHNTLYWYLQNLGQGPELLIRYENEEAVDDSQLPKDRFSAERLKGVDSTLKIQPAELGDSAVYLCASSPRQGSGANVLTFGAGSRLTVL.

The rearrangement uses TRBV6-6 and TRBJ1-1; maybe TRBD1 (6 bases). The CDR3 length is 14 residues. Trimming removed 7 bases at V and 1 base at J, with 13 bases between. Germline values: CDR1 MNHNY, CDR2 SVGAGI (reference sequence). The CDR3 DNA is TGTGCCAGCACACAGGGTAGTCCGAACACTGAAGCTTTCTTT. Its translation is CASTQGSPNTEAFF.

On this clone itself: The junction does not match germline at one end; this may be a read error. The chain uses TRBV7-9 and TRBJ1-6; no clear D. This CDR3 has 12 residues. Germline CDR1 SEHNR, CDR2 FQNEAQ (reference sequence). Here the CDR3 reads CSSSLSLTPLHF. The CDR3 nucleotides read TGTTCCAGCAGCTTAAGCCTGACTCCCCTCCACTTT. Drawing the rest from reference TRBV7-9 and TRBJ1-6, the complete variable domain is DTGVSQNPRHKITKRGQNVTFRCDPISEHNRLYWYRQTLGQGPEFLTYFQNEAQLEKSRLLSDRFSAERPKGSFSTLEIQRTEQGDSAMYLCSSSLSLTPLHFGNGTRLTVT.

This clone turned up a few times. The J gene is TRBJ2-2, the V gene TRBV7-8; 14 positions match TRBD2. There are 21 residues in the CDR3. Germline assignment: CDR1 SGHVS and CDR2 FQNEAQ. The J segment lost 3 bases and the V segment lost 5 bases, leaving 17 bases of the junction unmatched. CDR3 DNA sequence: TGTGCCAGCAGCAATCCACGGACTAGCGGGGGGAAAGGGTTGTACACCGGGGAGCTGTTTTTT. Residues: CASSNPRTSGGKGLYTGELFF.

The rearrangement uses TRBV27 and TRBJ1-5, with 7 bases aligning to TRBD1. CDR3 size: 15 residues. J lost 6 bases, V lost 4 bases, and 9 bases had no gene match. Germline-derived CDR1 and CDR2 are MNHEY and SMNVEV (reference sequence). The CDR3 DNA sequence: TGTGCCAGCAGTTCCCTTGACCAGGGGGTTCAGCCCCAGCATTTT. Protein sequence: CASSSLDQGVQPQHF.

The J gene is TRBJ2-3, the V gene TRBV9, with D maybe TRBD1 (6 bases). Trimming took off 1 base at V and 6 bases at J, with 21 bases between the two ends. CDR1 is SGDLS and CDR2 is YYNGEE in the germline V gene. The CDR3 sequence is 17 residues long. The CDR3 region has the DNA TGTGCCAGCAGCGTACAGTCACAGGGTTCTACCGATGATACGCAGTATTTT. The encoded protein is CASSVQSQGSTDDTQYF.